Each of the 10 T cell receptor beta chains below was sequenced from the same sample in a study of T cells in Graves' hyperthyroidism and ophthalmopathy. The source material, RNA transcripts, was used to amplify TCR beta CDR3 regions. TCR CDR3 underwent first-round RT-PCR with the HTBI primer set. TCRdb reanalysed the multiplex PCR reads using MiXCR and keeps one entry per CDR3 protein. The table has about 250,000 distinct CDR3 sequences, over 20% seen once. Sequenced sample: blood. These TCRs come from a woman in her 40s with Graves' ophthalmopathy.

This sequence joins TRBV6-5 and TRBJ2-5; tentative D call: TRBD2 (5 bases). The CDR3 runs 14 residues. The V and J ends lost 0 bases and 2 bases respectively, with 7 bases between them. Looked up from germline, CDR1 is MNHEY and CDR2 is SVGAGI. The DNA of the CDR3 is TGTGCCAGCAGTTACTCGGGAGATCAAGAGACCCAGTACTTC. This codes for CASSYSGDQETQYF.

This clonotype appeared many times. The final CDR3 position lacks the conserved phenylalanine or tryptophan, pointing to a likely read error. The DNA of the CDR3 is TGCAGTGCGAGTAAAAGACAGGGGGACGCCGGGGAGCTGTTTTCT. Protein product: CSASKRQGDAGELFS. The chain uses TRBV20-1 and TRBJ2-2; TRBD1 aligns across 9 bases. The J segment lost 6 bases and the V segment lost 6 bases, leaving 11 bases of the junction unmatched. The CDR3 is 15 amino acids. The germline V gene has CDR1 DFQATT and CDR2 SNEGSKA (reference sequence).

As to this clonotype: At one end the junction does not follow the germline gene, possibly because of a read error. This chain connects TRBV6-1 to TRBJ2-2; either TRBD1 or TRBD2 may supply D (5 bases each). Per the germline V gene, CDR1 is MNHNS and CDR2 is SASEGT. CDR3 length equals 12 residues. The CDR3 DNA follows: TGTGCCAGTTACCAGCTCGGGACCGGGGAGCTGTTT. Translation: CASYQLGTGELF.

This clonotype was detected ten times or more. The V and J genes are TRBV7-9 and TRBJ1-6; 9 positions match TRBD1. The CDR3 is made up of 14 amino acids. CDR1 is SEHNR and CDR2 is FQNEAQ in the germline V gene (reference sequence). J lost 7 bases, V lost 8 bases, and 6 bases had no gene match. The CDR3 region has the DNA TGTGCCAGCGGGCAAGGACAGGGGAATTCACCCCTCCACTTT. This encodes CASGQGQGNSPLHF.

This clonotype was recorded many times. The chain links TRBV12-3 or TRBV12-4 to TRBJ2-6, with a weak D call TRBD1 (5 bases). The CDR3 extends over 15 amino acids. The ends were cut back, 8 bases at V and 2 bases at J, with 13 bases in the middle. For the CDR3, the DNA is TGTGCCAGCGGACAACAAGATACTGGGGCCAACGTCCTGACTTTC. Its translation is CASGQQDTGANVLTF.

This clonotype was recorded at least ten times. The chain is built from TRBV19 and TRBJ2-5; 10 nucleotides agree with TRBD2. J was trimmed by 4 bases and V by 3 bases; bases with no gene match: 5. This CDR3 region has 15 residues. Per the germline V gene, CDR1 is LNHDA and CDR2 is SQIVND (reference sequence). The CDR3 nucleotides read TGTGCCAGTAGTATGTTGGCTAGCGGGAGAGAGACCCAGTACTTC. Protein product: CASSMLASGRETQYF.

The chain has TRBV10-3 and TRBJ1-1; D remains unclear. The germline gives CDR1 ENHRY, CDR2 SYGVKD. Trimming stripped 10 bases from V and 11 bases from J, with 17 bases between. This CDR3 spans 11 amino acids. The CDR3 region has the DNA TGTGCCAGCGGCACTGGGGTATACGCTTTCTTT. Translation gives CASGTGVYAFF.

The chain links TRBV6-2 or TRBV6-3 to TRBJ1-1; D is unresolved. The V and J ends lost 6 bases and 8 bases respectively, with 16 bases between them. The length of the CDR3 is 13 residues. Germline V lookup: CDR1 MNHEY, CDR2 SVGEGT. CDR3 nucleotides: TGTGCCAGCAGCAACAGCGGTTTGGGGGAAGCTTTCTTT. It codes for CASSNSGLGEAFF.

This clonotype was observed many times. This chain links TRBV18 with TRBJ2-5; 7 bases match TRBD1. The V and J ends lost 3 bases and 2 bases, in that order; junction bases with no gene match: 3. Germline loops: CDR1 KGHSH, CDR2 LQKENI. The length of the CDR3 is 14 residues. The CDR3 loop is CASSPNRGQETQYF. The CDR3 DNA reads as TGTGCCAGCTCACCGAACAGGGGTCAAGAGACCCAGTACTTC.

This clonotype was seen many times. V is TRBV20-1 and J is TRBJ2-7; weak D call: TRBD1 (6 bases). The CDR3 is 17 residues long. The V end lost 6 bases, the J end lost 4 bases, and 28 bases lay between the germline ends. The V gene's germline CDR1 is DFQATT and CDR2 SNEGSKA (reference sequence). In nucleotides, the CDR3 is TGCAGTGCCAGGGGTGGCAATTCCCCTCCCAAGCATTACGAGCAGTACTTC. This encodes CSARGGNSPPKHYEQYF.